The clone carrying this T cell receptor beta chain is classed as medium-sized (0.01 to 0.1%) by frequency. This entry comes from a study of T cell clusters in autoimmune cytopenias. This CDR3 is 16 amino acids long. The germline gives CDR1 MNHNS, CDR2 SASEGT. TRB was amplified from approximately 250 ng of peripheral blood genomic DNA per sample. TRB rearrangements were amplified by touch-down multiplex PCR with mixed TRB-A/B primers. For each CDR3 protein, TCRdb gives one entry from its re-call of the multiplex PCR reads, without DNA. This repertoire includes approximately 7,700 distinct CDR3 sequences. The same data also contributed to another study, on T cell repertoires in aging, cancer and after chemotherapy. From that second work: Compared with age-matched healthy donors, untreated hematological or solid cancer patients showed higher blood TCR clonality. In each cancer cohort, median generation probability increased across chemotherapy, suggesting thymic output rebounded.

The sample taken for sequencing was peripheral blood. The TCR comes from a human donor in good health. V is TRBV6-1 and J is TRBJ2-3; as DNA is missing, the TRBD1 call by TCRdb cannot be tested. The CDR3 sequence: CASSVERGLGTDTQYF.